This TCR beta chain emerged from a study of identical twins. Overall study findings and caveats: Insertions were fewer in abundant cord blood beta clonotypes, whereas memory repertoires showed none of this pattern.

TCRdb fed the 5' RACE reads into MiXCR, producing one record per CDR3 protein. Here the sample spans 450,000 or so distinct CDR3 sequences, roughly a quarter being singletons. The germline V gene has CDR1 SGHTA and CDR2 FQGNSA. V was clipped by 3 bases and J by 9 bases; unmatched bases: 7. The CDR3 is made up of 14 amino acids. Regarding this clonotype: The antigen remains unidentified.

These same data were also listed under a study on T cells expressing NK-cell markers. That source adds: Beta-chain profiling covered CD3+CD56+NKG2C+, CD3+CD56+NKG2C- and CD3+CD56-NKG2C+ sorted subsets. The dominant NKG2C+ clonotypes represented 1.0-7.0% of CD8+ T cells in six donors.

Source material: CD4+ T cells sorted from blood. V gene TRBV7-2 combines with J gene TRBJ2-1; 8 bases match TRBD2. The receptor's source is a woman aged 18-30 years in good health. CDR3 in amino acids: CASSLTSDNPEQFF. The DNA for the CDR3 is TGTGCCAGCAGCTTGACTAGCGATAATCCTGAGCAGTTCTTC.